This entry features one TCR beta chain sequence. Its antigen is not identified. Assay used: immunoSEQ multiplex PCR; TCRdb lists only in-frame clones, some missing. The data hold 88,000 or so clones, with roughly nine tenths observed a single time. Trimming removed 3 bases from V and 5 bases from J, with 17 bases in between. The CDR3 runs 15 residues. Germline-derived CDR1 and CDR2 are LGHNA and YNFKEQ. The data stem from a study of T cell responses to AZD1222 COVID-19 vaccine. The study, taken as a whole, reports: At study baseline, merely five or six AZD1222 recipients were seropositive. There were vaccine-associated CD4 TCRs across spike, dominant at 160-218 and 743-854.

The origin of this receptor is an adult who received the AZD1222 COVID-19 vaccine. This material consisted of peripheral blood, taken 28 days after the second AZD1222 dose. The chain links TRBV4-2 to TRBJ2-7, with a tentative D call TRBD1 (5 bases). In DNA form, the CDR3 reads TGTGCCAGCAGCCAGCTGTTGGGGCTAGTCCACGAGCAGTACTTC. Amino acid sequence: CASSQLLGLVHEQYF.